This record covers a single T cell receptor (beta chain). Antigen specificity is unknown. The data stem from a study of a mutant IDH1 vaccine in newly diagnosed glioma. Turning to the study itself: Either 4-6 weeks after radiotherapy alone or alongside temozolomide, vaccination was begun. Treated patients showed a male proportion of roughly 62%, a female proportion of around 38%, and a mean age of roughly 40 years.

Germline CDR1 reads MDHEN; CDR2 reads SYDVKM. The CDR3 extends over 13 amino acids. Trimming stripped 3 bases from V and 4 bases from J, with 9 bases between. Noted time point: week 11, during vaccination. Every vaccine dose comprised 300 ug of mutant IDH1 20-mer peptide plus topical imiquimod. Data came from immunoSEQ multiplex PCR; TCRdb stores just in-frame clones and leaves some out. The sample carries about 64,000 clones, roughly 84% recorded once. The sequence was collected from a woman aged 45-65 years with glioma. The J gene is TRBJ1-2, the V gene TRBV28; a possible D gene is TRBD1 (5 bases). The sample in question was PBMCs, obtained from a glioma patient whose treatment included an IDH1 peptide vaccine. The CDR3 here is CASSFQGGYGYTF. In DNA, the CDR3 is TGTGCCAGCAGTTTTCAGGGAGGCTATGGCTACACCTTC.